The 18 T cell receptor beta chains below come from one sample, sequenced in a study of blood T cell repertoires in COVID-19. Sequenced by immunoSEQ multiplex PCR; TCRdb stores in-frame clones only, minus some. The repertoire consists of 250,000 to 400,000 clones, with almost 90% occurring once and the leading ten covering less than 3.5%. The source material was peripheral blood. The receptors were gathered from a young woman with COVID-19, enrolled during active disease.

This clone has a handful of counts. The chain carries TRBV25-1 and TRBJ1-1; no reliable D call. Germline loops: CDR1 MGHDK, CDR2 SYGVNS. Trimming removed 5 bases from V and 5 bases from J, with 12 bases in between. The CDR3 runs to 13 residues. CDR3 in amino acids: CASSTGRVTEAFF. DNA for the CDR3: TGTGCCAGCAGTACGGGGAGGGTGACTGAAGCTTTCTTT.

The rearrangement uses TRBV15 and TRBJ1-3; D is undetermined. V shed 0 bases and J shed 0 bases, with 12 bases lying between them. The CDR3 runs 17 residues. Germline V gives CDR1 LNHNV, CDR2 YYDKDF (reference sequence). Here the CDR3 DNA reads TGTGCCACCAGCAGAGAGACGCAGGTTTTCTCTGGAAACACCATATATTTT. It translates to CATSRETQVFSGNTIYF. Based on the CDR3 plus reference TRBV15 and TRBJ1-3, the full variable domain is DAMVIQNPRYQVTQFGKPVTLSCSQTLNHNVMYWYQQKSSQAPKLLFHYYDKDFNNEADTPDNFQSRRPNTSFCFLDIRSPGLGDTAMYLCATSRETQVFSGNTIYFGEGSWLTVV.

This chain uses TRBV27 with TRBJ2-3, with D unresolved. V was trimmed by 2 bases and J by 0 bases, leaving 6 bases between them. Germline loops: CDR1 MNHEY, CDR2 SMNVEV (reference sequence). The CDR3 contains 14 residues. The CDR3, as DNA: TGTGCCAGCAGTTTAGCGGCTAGCACAGATACGCAGTATTTT. Translating gives CASSLAASTDTQYF.

This clone has just a few counts. The rearrangement uses TRBV28 and TRBJ1-2; the D gene is possibly TRBD1 (5 bases). This CDR3 spans 13 amino acids. V was cut by 5 bases and J by 5 bases, with 12 bases left in between. Germline V CDR1 and CDR2: MDHEN, SYDVKM. CDR3 amino acids: CASSVTASYGYTF. DNA of the CDR3: TGTGCCAGCAGTGTGACAGCGAGTTATGGCTACACCTTC.

The chain employs TRBV27 and TRBJ2-1, with TRBD2 matching over 8 bases. V shed 2 bases and J 7 bases; nucleotides not matched to a gene: 7. The CDR3 sequence is 15 residues long. Looked up from germline, CDR1 is MNHEY and CDR2 is SMNVEV (reference sequence). As DNA, the CDR3 is TGTGCCAGCAGTTTAGGAGCGGGAGTGTATAATGAGCAGTTCTTC. Translating gives CASSLGAGVYNEQFF.

The chain has TRBV5-1 and TRBJ1-2, with unresolved D. Per the germline V gene, CDR1 is SGHRS and CDR2 is YFSETQ. The V gene lost 2 bases and the J gene lost 6 bases, with 20 bases spanning the gap. The length of the CDR3 is 16 residues. CDR3 nucleotide sequence: TGCGCCAGCAGCTTCAACCCCAGCGTCCCCCTTGATGGCTACACCTTC. Its protein is CASSFNPSVPLDGYTF. Complete variable domain (other parts from reference TRBV5-1 and TRBJ1-2): KAGVTQTPRYLIKTRGQQVTLSCSPISGHRSVSWYQQTPGQGLQFLFEYFSETQRNKGNFPGRFSGRQFSNSRSEMNVSTLELGDSALYLCASSFNPSVPLDGYTFGSGTRLTVV.

This clone was seen more than once but under ten times. The chain is built from TRBV27 and TRBJ2-7; 7 nucleotides line up with TRBD1. Germline CDR1 reads MNHEY; CDR2 reads SMNVEV (reference sequence). The CDR3 spans 16 residues. After removal of 5 bases from V and 0 bases from J, the junction contained 10 bases not matched to a gene. The chain's CDR3 is CASSAGWGQSSYEQYF. The CDR3 nucleotides read TGTGCCAGCAGTGCCGGTTGGGGACAGAGCTCCTACGAGCAGTACTTC.

The chain joins TRBV30 to TRBJ2-5; the match to TRBD2 covers 8 bases. Germline V CDR1 and CDR2: GTSNPN, SVGIG (reference sequence). V lost 0 bases and J lost 5; bases outside the gene matches: 11. The CDR3 runs 16 residues. The CDR3 sequence is CAWSVLSGRGEETQYF. CDR3 coding DNA: TGTGCCTGGAGTGTACTTTCGGGGCGGGGGGAGGAGACCCAGTACTTC.

The chain recombines TRBV12-5 with TRBJ2-3; TRBD2 matches at 8 bases. The CDR3 spans 13 residues. CDR1 is LGHNT and CDR2 is FRNRAP in the germline V gene. J was trimmed by 6 bases and V by 8 bases; bases with no gene match: 7. CDR3 residues: CASRAGGFDTQYF. The CDR3 coding sequence is TGTGCTAGTCGGGCGGGAGGTTTCGATACGCAGTATTTT. Looking up the rest from reference TRBV12-5 and TRBJ2-3 gives the full variable domain: DARVTQTPRHKVTEMGQEVTMRCQPILGHNTVFWYRQTMMQGLELLAYFRNRAPLDDSGMPKDRFSAEMPDATLATLKIQPSEPRDSAVYFCASRAGGFDTQYFGPGTRLTVL.

The chain joins TRBV28 to TRBJ2-7; D remains ambiguous. V lost 3 bases, J lost 9 bases, and 12 bases lay in between. The CDR3 is made up of 12 amino acids. Germline V gives CDR1 MDHEN, CDR2 SYDVKM. The CDR3: CASSLSPLVQYF. The CDR3 region has the DNA TGTGCCAGCAGTTTGAGCCCGTTAGTGCAGTACTTC. The entire variable domain, with the rest obtained from reference TRBV28 and TRBJ2-7, is as follows: DVKVTQSSRYLVKRTGEKVFLECVQDMDHENMFWYRQDPGLGLRLIYFSYDVKMKEKGDIPEGYSVSREKKERFSLILESASTNQTSMYLCASSLSPLVQYFGPGTRLTVT.

This clone appeared a single time. The chain has TRBV6-5 and TRBJ1-4; no clear D. The CDR3 consists of 14 residues. CDR1 is MNHEY, CDR2 SVGAGI, per germline. V was cut by 0 bases and J by 7 bases, with 9 bases left in between. This chain's CDR3 is CASSYSAVGEKLFF. The CDR3 nucleotides read TGTGCCAGCAGTTACTCGGCCGTTGGTGAAAAACTGTTTTTT.

This clone was seen a few times. Other DNA variants within this sample encode the same CDR3. V gene TRBV19 combines with J gene TRBJ1-2; no firm D call. The CDR3 spans 13 residues. Per the germline V gene, CDR1 is LNHDA and CDR2 is SQIVND (reference sequence). V was trimmed by 8 bases and J by 1 base, leaving 11 bases between them. The CDR3 spells CASSINFNYGYTF. CDR3 in DNA: TGTGCCAGTTCAATCAACTTTAACTATGGCTACACCTTC.

The V and J genes are TRBV12-3 or TRBV12-4 and TRBJ1-5; unclear D gene. The CDR3 is 13 residues long. V was pared by 7 bases and J by 4 bases, with 11 bases between. In DNA, the CDR3 is TGTGCCAGCAACCCGAACTTTAATCAGCCCCAGCATTTT. Its protein product is CASNPNFNQPQHF.

CDR3 coding DNA: TGTGCCAGCAGTTTCGGACAGAACACTGAAGCTTTCTTT. Its protein is CASSFGQNTEAFF. The chain recombines TRBV12-3 or TRBV12-4 with TRBJ1-1, with a tentative D call TRBD1 (5 bases). The CDR3 has 13 amino acids. V lost 3 bases to trimming and J lost 1 base, with 6 bases between them.

The chain uses TRBV10-3 and TRBJ1-2, with D tentatively TRBD1 (6 bases). Germline assignment: CDR1 ENHRY and CDR2 SYGVKD. The V end was cut by 10 bases, the J end by 2 bases, with 17 bases between. The CDR3 is made up of 14 amino acids. CDR3 amino acids: CATRPGQQNYGYTF. In DNA, the CDR3 is TGTGCCACCAGGCCTGGACAGCAAAACTATGGCTACACCTTC.

This CDR3 is CASGGLAGYNEQFF. CDR3 DNA sequence: TGTGCCAGCGGGGGACTAGCGGGGTACAATGAGCAGTTCTTC. The chain couples TRBV9 to TRBJ2-1; TRBD2 matches at 13 bases. J lost 4 bases, V lost 7 bases, and 2 bases had no gene match. The CDR3 has 14 residues. CDR1 is SGDLS and CDR2 is YYNGEE in the germline V gene.

This clone was recorded only once. This sequence joins TRBV29-1 and TRBJ1-1; no reliable D call. The CDR3 covers 13 residues. The V end was cut by 6 bases, the J end by 0 bases, with 11 bases between. Germline assignment: CDR1 SQVTM and CDR2 ANQGSEA. This chain's CDR3 is CSVITPLNTEAFF. The CDR3 DNA reads as TGCAGCGTGATAACACCGTTGAACACTGAAGCTTTCTTT.

The chain combines TRBV3-1 (or the pseudogene TRBV3-2) with TRBJ2-3; D remains ambiguous. The CDR3 length is 17 residues. Trimming left V 0 bases short and J 0 bases short, with 13 bases between. Looked up from germline, CDR1 is LGHDT and CDR2 is YNNKEL (reference sequence). CDR3 residues: CASSQDPSPPSTDTQYF. CDR3 nucleotide sequence: TGTGCCAGCAGCCAAGATCCGAGTCCTCCGAGCACAGATACGCAGTATTTT.